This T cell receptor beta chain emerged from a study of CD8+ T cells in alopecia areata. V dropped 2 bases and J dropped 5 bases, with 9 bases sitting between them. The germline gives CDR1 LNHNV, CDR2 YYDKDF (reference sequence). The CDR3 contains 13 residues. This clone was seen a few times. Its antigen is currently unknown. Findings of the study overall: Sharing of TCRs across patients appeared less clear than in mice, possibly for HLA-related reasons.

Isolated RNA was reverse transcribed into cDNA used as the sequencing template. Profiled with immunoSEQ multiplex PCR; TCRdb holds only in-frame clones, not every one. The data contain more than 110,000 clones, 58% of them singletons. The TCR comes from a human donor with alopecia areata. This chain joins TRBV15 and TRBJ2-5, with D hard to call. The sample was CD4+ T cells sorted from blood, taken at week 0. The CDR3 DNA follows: TGTGCCACCAGCAGAACCCAAAAGGAGACCCAGTACTTC. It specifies CATSRTQKETQYF.